Listed here is a single T cell receptor (beta chain). The data are from a study of T cell repertoires in ileal Crohn's disease. The V gene's germline CDR1 is SQVTM and CDR2 ANQGSEA. Trimming removed 6 bases from V and 3 bases from J; junction bases left unmatched: 4. CDR3 size: 13 residues. Repertoires were generated with immunoSEQ multiplex PCR, while TCRdb's copy carries only in-frame clones and drops some. Of 6,800 or so clones listed, under 85% are singletons. Sequencing was carried out using ileal tissue. The V gene is TRBV29-1, the J gene TRBJ2-3, with TRBD1 matching over 9 bases. This clonotype was obtained from an adult with Crohn's disease. Here the CDR3 reads CSVRDRVTDTQYF. DNA of the CDR3: TGCAGCGTCCGGGACAGGGTAACAGATACGCAGTATTTT.